The 8 T cell receptor beta chains below were found in one sample sequenced in a study of blood T cell repertoires in COVID-19. Clones were read by immunoSEQ multiplex PCR, and TCRdb kept only the in-frame ones, dropping some. The profile covers fewer than 95,000 clones, with about four fifths appearing a single time and around 14% taken by the ten largest. Sequenced material: peripheral blood. These receptors were obtained from a human donor in a cohort sampled during active COVID-19.

The J gene is TRBJ1-5, the V gene TRBV6-5, with D maybe TRBD1 (5 bases). This CDR3 is built from 13 residues. CDR1 is MNHEY, CDR2 SVGAGI, per germline. Trimming stripped 4 bases from V and 9 bases from J, with 13 bases between. CDR3 protein: CASSFPQRGPQHF. The CDR3 coding sequence is TGTGCCAGCAGTTTCCCGCAAAGGGGGCCCCAGCATTTT.

This chain links TRBV13 with TRBJ2-3; D is possibly TRBD2 (6 bases). The CDR3 has 15 residues. With 3 bases removed from V and 2 bases from J, the gap between germline ends came to 12 bases. CDR1 is PRHDT and CDR2 is FYEKMQ in the germline V gene (reference sequence). CDR3 nucleotides: TGTGCCAGCAGCTTTTTCGGCGGGGACACAGATACGCAGTATTTT. It translates to CASSFFGGDTDTQYF.

This clone appeared a single time. The chain uses TRBV19 and TRBJ2-5; tentative D call: TRBD1 (6 bases). Germline loops: CDR1 LNHDA, CDR2 SQIVND (reference sequence). The CDR3 is 13 residues long. Trimming left V 6 bases short and J 1 base short, with 9 bases between. The CDR3 coding sequence is TGTGCCAGTAGCCGCAGGGGCCAAGAGACCCAGTACTTC. Protein product: CASSRRGQETQYF.

The chain links TRBV5-5 to TRBJ2-3, with 12 bases lining up with TRBD2. The CDR3 has 15 amino acids. J was trimmed by 9 bases and V by 4 bases; bases with no gene match: 9. The germline gives CDR1 SGHKS, CDR2 YYEKEE (reference sequence). The CDR3 bases are TGTGCCAGCAGCCATCGACTAGCGGGGGAGCTAACGCAGTATTTT. It is translated as CASSHRLAGELTQYF. Supplemented by reference TRBV5-5 and TRBJ2-3, the full variable domain reads DAGVTQSPTHLIKTRGQQVTLRCSPISGHKSVSWYQQVLGQGPQFIFQYYEKEERGRGNFPDRFSARQFPNYSSELNVNALLLGDSALYLCASSHRLAGELTQYFGPGTRLTVL.

The rearrangement links TRBV6-1 to TRBJ2-3; unclear D gene. Germline V lookup: CDR1 MNHNS, CDR2 SASEGT. This CDR3 contains 16 residues. V dropped 4 bases and J dropped 2 bases, with 16 bases sitting between them. The CDR3 DNA reads TGTGCCAGCAGTGGCTCGCTGAGTAGTGCCACAGATACGCAGTATTTT. Its translation is CASSGSLSSATDTQYF.

The chain carries TRBV5-4 and TRBJ1-6, with a possible D match to TRBD1 (5 bases). The germline CDR1 and CDR2 sequences are SGHNT and YYREEE (reference sequence). The CDR3 is 16 amino acids. Trimming shortened V by 2 bases and J by 5 bases, and 14 bases separated the two germline ends. The CDR3 spells CASSLFRWGDNSPLHF. CDR3 coding DNA: TGTGCCAGCAGCTTATTTCGATGGGGGGATAATTCACCCCTCCACTTT.

The rearrangement uses TRBV11-2 and TRBJ2-1; 9 bases are shared with TRBD1. The germline V gene encodes CDR1 SGHAT and CDR2 FQNNGV. The CDR3 is 17 residues long. With V trimmed by 3 bases and J by 1 base, 7 bases remained unmatched. CDR3 in amino acids: CASSLGPGQGSYNEQFF. CDR3 DNA: TGTGCCAGCAGCTTGGGTCCGGGACAGGGATCCTACAATGAGCAGTTCTTC.

V is TRBV3-1 (or the pseudogene TRBV3-2) and J is TRBJ2-4, with a possible D match to TRBD2 (6 bases). The germline CDR1 and CDR2 sequences are LGHDT and YNNKEL (reference sequence). The CDR3 covers 17 residues. V lost 1 base to trimming and J lost 10 bases, with 23 bases between them. CDR3 residues: CASSQVSFWGDKRIQYF. For the CDR3, the DNA is TGTGCCAGCAGCCAAGTTTCCTTCTGGGGGGATAAAAGGATTCAGTACTTC.